The entry below describes one T cell receptor (beta chain). Its target is unknown. The data originate from a study of regulatory T cells in long-lasting Graves disease. Looking at the study overall: Prior antithyroid drug treatment in newly diagnosed Graves' patients lasted under 3 months.

Noted time point: newly diagnosed GD, antithyroid drugs for less than 3 months. PBMC RNA served as the TCR library source. CDR3 regions were amplified by Arm-PCR using iRepertoire HTBI primers to build TCR beta libraries. TCRdb reanalysed the multiplex PCR reads using MiXCR and keeps one entry per CDR3 protein. The sample includes 350,000 to 550,000 distinct CDR3 sequences, roughly 15% of them seen just once. General study findings and limits: Persistent cases favored TRBV28, TRBJ1-2 and TRBJ2-5.

V dropped 8 bases and J dropped 7 bases, with 17 bases sitting between them. The CDR3 has 14 amino acids. The same data also contributed to another study, on T cells in Graves' hyperthyroidism and ophthalmopathy. From that second work: A set of HTBI primers served as the primers for a first-round RT-PCR of the TCR CDR3.

The sequenced sample was peripheral blood mononuclear cells (PBMCs), obtained at new diagnosis, from a patient treated with antithyroid drugs. This clonotype was obtained from a woman aged 18 to 35 with Graves disease. The V call is TRBV12-3 or TRBV12-4, the J call TRBJ2-2, with D perhaps matching TRBD2 (5 bases). As DNA, the CDR3 is TGTGCCAGCCGGCGGGCTAGTTGGGTCGGGGAGCTGTTTTTT. This gives the protein CASRRASWVGELFF.